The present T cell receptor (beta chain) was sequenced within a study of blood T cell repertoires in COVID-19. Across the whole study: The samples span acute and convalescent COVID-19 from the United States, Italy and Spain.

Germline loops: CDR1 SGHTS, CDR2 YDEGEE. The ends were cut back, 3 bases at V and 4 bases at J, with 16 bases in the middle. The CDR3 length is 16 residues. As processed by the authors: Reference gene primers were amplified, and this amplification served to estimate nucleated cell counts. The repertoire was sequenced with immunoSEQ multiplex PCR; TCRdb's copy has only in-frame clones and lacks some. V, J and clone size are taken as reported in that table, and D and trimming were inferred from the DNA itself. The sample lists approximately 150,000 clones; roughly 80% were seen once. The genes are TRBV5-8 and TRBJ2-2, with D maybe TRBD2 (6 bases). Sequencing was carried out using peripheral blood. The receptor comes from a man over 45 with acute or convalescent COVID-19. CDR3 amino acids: CASSWGEAAVTGELFF. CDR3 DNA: TGTGCCAGCAGCTGGGGGGAGGCCGCGGTCACCGGGGAGCTGTTTTTT.